This TCR beta chain was sequenced in a study of spatial heterogeneity in lung cancer. On the study more broadly: More beta-chain than alpha-chain sequences were consistently detected.

Every individual TCR cDNA molecule carried its own unique molecular identifier, which allowed correction of PCR and sequencing errors. Via MiXCR, TCRdb re-called the 5' RACE reads, giving one row per CDR3 protein. The sample contains a few thousand distinct CDR3 sequences, roughly 7% of which appear only once. In its sample, this clonotype ranks as medium-sized. Time point meaning: sample taken at primary tumor resection. The donors comprised 60 to 85 untreated early-stage non-small cell lung cancer patients. Whole RNA was taken from tumor, nontumor lung or frozen PBMC; it was then sequenced unsorted. This CDR3 comprises 12 residues. Germline V lookup: CDR1 SGHTA, CDR2 FQGNSA. Trimming took off 5 bases at V and 3 bases at J, with 8 bases between the two ends.

The sequences come from normal lung tissue next to the tumor, collected at surgery. The J gene is TRBJ2-7, the V gene TRBV7-2, with D unclear. This clonotype was obtained from a male donor with early-stage non-small cell lung cancer. The CDR3 reads CASSRVDYEQYF. CDR3 coding DNA: TGTGCCAGCAGCCGGGTGGACTACGAGCAGTACTTC.